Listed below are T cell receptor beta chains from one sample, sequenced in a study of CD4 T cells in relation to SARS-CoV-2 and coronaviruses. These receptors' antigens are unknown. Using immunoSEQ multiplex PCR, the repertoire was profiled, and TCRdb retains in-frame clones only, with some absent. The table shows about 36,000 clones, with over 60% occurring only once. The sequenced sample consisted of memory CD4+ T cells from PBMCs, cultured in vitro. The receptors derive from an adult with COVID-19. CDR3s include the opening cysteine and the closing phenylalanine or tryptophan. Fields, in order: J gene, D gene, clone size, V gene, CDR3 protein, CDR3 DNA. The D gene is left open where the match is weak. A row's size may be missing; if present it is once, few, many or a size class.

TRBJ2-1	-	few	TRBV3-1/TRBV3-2	CASSRGGGYNEQFF	TGTGCCAGCAGCCGAGGGGGTGGGTACAATGAGCAGTTCTTC
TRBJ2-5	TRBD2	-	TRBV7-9	CASSLGLAYETQYF	TGTGCCAGCAGCTTAGGACTAGCGTACGAGACCCAGTACTTC
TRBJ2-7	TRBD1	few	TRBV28	CASSPGQDVYEQYF	TGTGCCAGCAGCCCGGGACAGGACGTCTACGAGCAGTACTTC
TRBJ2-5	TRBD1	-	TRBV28	CASSSYRGNQETQYF	TGTGCCAGCAGTTCATACAGGGGGAACCAAGAGACCCAGTACTTC
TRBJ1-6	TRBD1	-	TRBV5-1	CASSPGQGAFAPLHF	TGCGCCAGCAGCCCGGGACAGGGGGCTTTTGCACCCCTCCACTTT
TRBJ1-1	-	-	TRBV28	CASSLRENTEAFF	TGTGCCAGCAGTTTGAGGGAGAACACTGAAGCTTTCTTT
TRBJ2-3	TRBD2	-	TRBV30	CAWSRAGGSADTQYF	TGTGCCTGGTCTCGTGCGGGAGGGTCAGCAGATACGCAGTATTTT
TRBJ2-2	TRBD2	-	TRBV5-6	CASSLTSGIEELFF	TGTGCCAGCAGCTTGACTAGCGGGATAGAGGAGCTGTTTTTT
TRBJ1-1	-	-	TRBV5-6	CASRIWRRTAAAFF	TGTGCCAGCAGAATTTGGCGACGGACGGCGGCTGCTTTCTTT
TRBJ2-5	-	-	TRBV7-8	CASSIRAVKETQYF	TGTGCCAGCAGCATAAGGGCGGTTAAAGAGACCCAGTACTTC
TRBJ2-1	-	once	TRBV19	CASSPGYNEQFF	TGTGCCAGTAGTCCGGGGTACAATGAGCAGTTCTTC
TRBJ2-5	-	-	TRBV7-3	CASSFSGGSQETQYF	TGTGCCAGCAGCTTTAGCGGAGGCAGCCAAGAGACCCAGTACTTC
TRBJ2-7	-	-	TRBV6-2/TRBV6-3	CASSHATKLFYEQYF	TGTGCCAGCAGTCATGCCACGAAACTTTTTTACGAGCAGTACTTC
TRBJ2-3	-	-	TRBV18	CASSRTGDTQYF	TGTGCCAGCTCACGGACGGGAGATACGCAGTATTTT
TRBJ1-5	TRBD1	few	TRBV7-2	CASSFRRQGQPQHF	TGTGCCAGCAGCTTTCGGAGACAGGGCCAGCCCCAGCATTTT
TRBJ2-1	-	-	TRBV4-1	CASSQHPRVPNEQFF	TGCGCCAGCAGCCAACACCCTAGGGTTCCCAATGAGCAGTTCTTC
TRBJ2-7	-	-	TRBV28	CASTLGNRAYEQYF	TGTGCCAGCACCCTGGGGAACAGAGCCTACGAGCAGTACTTC
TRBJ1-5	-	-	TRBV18	CASSRGQLGNQPQHF	TGTGCCAGCTCCCGCGGGCAGTTAGGCAATCAGCCCCAGCATTTT
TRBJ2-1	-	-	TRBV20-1	CSAREAPREFF	TGCAGTGCTAGAGAGGCCCCTCGGGAGTTCTTC
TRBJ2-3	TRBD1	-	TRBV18	CASSPQTGRTDTQYF	TGTGCCAGCTCACCTCAGACAGGGCGCACAGATACGCAGTATTTT
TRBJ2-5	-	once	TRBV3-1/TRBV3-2	CASSQFSGGQNQETQYF	TGTGCCAGCAGCCAGTTCTCAGGCGGGCAGAACCAAGAGACCCAGTACTTC
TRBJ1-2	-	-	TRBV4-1	CASSPRRDLSEAGYTF	TGCGCCAGCAGCCCGCGCCGGGACCTCTCTGAAGCTGGCTACACCTTC
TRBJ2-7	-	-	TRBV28	CASSLTTGGFTYEQYF	TGTGCCAGCAGTTTAACAACTGGGGGCTTTACCTACGAGCAGTACTTC
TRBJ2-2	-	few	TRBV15	CATSREGLIGEELFF	TGTGCCACCAGCAGAGAGGGCCTAATAGGGGAGGAGCTGTTTTTT
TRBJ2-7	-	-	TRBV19	CASSTQSQGTPYEQYF	TGTGCCAGTAGTACCCAGTCCCAGGGGACACCCTACGAGCAGTACTTC
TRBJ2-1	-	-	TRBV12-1	CASSATSGRGLENEQFF	TGTGCCAGCAGCGCCACTAGCGGGAGAGGTCTGGAAAATGAGCAGTTCTTC
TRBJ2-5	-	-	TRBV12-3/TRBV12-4	CASSFQTETQYF	TGTGCCAGCAGTTTCCAGACAGAGACCCAGTACTTC
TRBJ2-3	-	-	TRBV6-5	CASTEGVSDTQYF	TGTGCCAGCACCGAGGGGGTTTCAGATACGCAGTATTTT
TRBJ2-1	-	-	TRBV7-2	CASSFGGIGGNEQFF	TGTGCCAGCAGCTTCGGCGGGATCGGAGGCAATGAGCAGTTCTTC
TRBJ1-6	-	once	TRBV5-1	CASSPGEQSAPLHF	TGCGCCAGCAGCCCCGGGGAGCAATCGGCACCCCTCCACTTT
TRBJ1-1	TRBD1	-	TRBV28	CASRSPGGTEAFF	TGTGCCAGCAGGTCTCCAGGGGGAACTGAAGCTTTCTTT
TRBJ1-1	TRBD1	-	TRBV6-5	CASIGTGQQTEAFF	TGTGCCAGCATCGGGACAGGTCAACAGACTGAAGCTTTCTTT
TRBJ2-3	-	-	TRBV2	CATITGVSTDTQYF	TGTGCCACCATCACCGGAGTCAGCACAGATACGCAGTATTTT
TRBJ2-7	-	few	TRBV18	CASSPRRGDEQYF	TGTGCCAGCTCACCACGGAGGGGGGACGAGCAGTACTTC
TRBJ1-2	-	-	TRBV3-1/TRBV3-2	CASSQGVLGYTF	TGTGCCAGCAGCCAAGGTGTTCTCGGCTACACCTTC
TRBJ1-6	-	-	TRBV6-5	CASIRNLENSPLHF	TGTGCCAGCATCCGCAACCTCGAAAATTCACCCCTCCACTTT
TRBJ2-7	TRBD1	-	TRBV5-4	CASSPDRGLYEQYF	TGTGCCAGCAGCCCGGACAGGGGGCTATACGAGCAGTACTTC
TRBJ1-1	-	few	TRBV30	CAWSVMDGLNTEAFF	TGTGCCTGGAGTGTAATGGACGGATTGAACACTGAAGCTTTCTTT
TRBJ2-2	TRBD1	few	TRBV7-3	CASSLDRDAGELFF	TGTGCCAGCAGCTTAGACAGGGACGCCGGGGAGCTGTTTTTT
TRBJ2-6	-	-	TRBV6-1	CASSEGGSGANVLTF	TGTGCCAGCAGTGAAGGGGGCTCTGGGGCCAACGTCCTGACTTTC
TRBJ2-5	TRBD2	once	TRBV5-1	CASSLGGAGGNQETQYF	TGCGCCAGCAGCTTGGGTGGCGCGGGAGGGAACCAAGAGACCCAGTACTTC
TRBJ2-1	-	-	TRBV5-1	CASSFGGQNEQFF	TGCGCCAGCAGCTTCGGCGGGCAGAATGAGCAGTTCTTC
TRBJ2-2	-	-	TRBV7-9	CASRDSVGATLGTGELFF	TGTGCCAGCAGGGACAGTGTGGGGGCTACGCTCGGGACCGGGGAGCTGTTTTTT
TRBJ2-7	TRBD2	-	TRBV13	CASSPTSGIYEQYF	TGTGCCAGCAGCCCGACTAGCGGAATATACGAGCAGTACTTC
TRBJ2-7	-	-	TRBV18	CASSPARTEQYF	TGTGCCAGCTCACCCGCCCGTACCGAGCAGTACTTC
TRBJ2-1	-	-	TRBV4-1	CASSQPTRNSYNEQFF	TGCGCCAGCAGCCAGCCGACTAGAAACTCCTACAATGAGCAGTTCTTC
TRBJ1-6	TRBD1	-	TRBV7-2	CASSTQGQGIAPLHF	TGTGCCAGCAGCACACAGGGACAGGGAATCGCACCCCTCCACTTT
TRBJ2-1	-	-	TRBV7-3	CASSLTPGDNEQFF	TGTGCCAGCAGCTTAACTCCGGGAGACAATGAGCAGTTCTTC
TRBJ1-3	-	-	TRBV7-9	CASSVGRNGNTIYF	TGTGCCAGCAGCGTAGGAAGAAACGGAAACACCATATATTTT